One sample yielded the 15 T cell receptor beta chains listed below, sequenced in a study of Graves' ophthalmopathy and Graves' hyperthyroidism. As the template, RNA transcripts were used to amplify TCR beta CDR3 regions. HTBI primers were used in a first-round RT-PCR, which preceded a second-round multiplex PCR. TCRdb independently ran MiXCR on the multiplex PCR reads; one entry per CDR3 protein. In the table there are about 400,000 distinct CDR3 sequences, less than 20% of which are singletons. Sequencing was done on a sample of peripheral blood. The receptors derive from a woman aged 18-30 years with stable Graves' hyperthyroidism.

About this clonotype itself: This may be a read error, as it is one base from a much larger clone. The V gene is TRBV5-1, the J gene TRBJ1-2, with D possibly matching TRBD1 (5 bases). The CDR3 sequence is 17 residues long. Germline V lookup: CDR1 SGHRS, CDR2 YFSETQ. The CDR3 is CASSSPRPGREGYGHTF. In nucleotides, the CDR3 is TGCGCCAGCAGTTCACCGCGCCCTGGCAGGGAGGGCTATGGCCACACCTTC.

This clonotype has at least ten counts. The V and J genes are TRBV19 and TRBJ1-1, with D hard to call. The CDR3 has 13 amino acids. CDR1 LNHDA and CDR2 SQIVND come from the germline V gene (reference sequence). With 3 bases removed from V and 1 base from J, the gap between germline ends came to 6 bases. CDR3 bases: TGTGCCAGTAGTATCCCCGCGAACACTGAAGCTTTCTTT. Its protein is CASSIPANTEAFF.

This clonotype was seen at least ten times. The chain recombines TRBV6-1 with TRBJ1-6; a possible D gene is TRBD1 (5 bases). The germline gives CDR1 MNHNS, CDR2 SASEGT. The CDR3 extends over 16 amino acids. V lost 2 bases, J lost 10 bases, and 18 bases lay in between. The CDR3 DNA reads as TGTGCCAGCAGTGAAACCCAAACGTGGACACCCTCACCCCTCCACTTT. Translation gives CASSETQTWTPSPLHF.

This clonotype occurred many times. The CDR3 is CASNWRAGGRGGELFF. The CDR3 bases are TGTGCCAGTAATTGGAGAGCGGGGGGGCGAGGCGGGGAGCTGTTTTTT. The J gene is TRBJ2-2, the V gene TRBV19, with TRBD2 matching over 10 bases. The CDR3 is 16 amino acids. Trimming at V came to 7 bases and at J to 7 bases, leaving 12 bases not matched to a gene. Per germline, CDR1 LNHDA and CDR2 SQIVND (reference sequence).

This clonotype was detected only a few times. The chain has TRBV12-3 or TRBV12-4 and TRBJ1-1; D is unresolved. With 2 bases removed from V and 8 bases from J, the gap between germline ends came to 9 bases. This CDR3 spans 12 amino acids. The CDR3 sequence: CASSLFGVEAFF. The CDR3 DNA reads as TGTGCCAGCAGTTTATTCGGGGTCGAAGCTTTCTTT.

There are a few counts of this clonotype. The chain is built from TRBV10-2 and TRBJ2-2, with 8 bases that match TRBD2. This CDR3 contains 16 residues. The germline gives CDR1 WSHSY, CDR2 SAAADI. V shed 3 bases and J 4 bases; nucleotides not matched to a gene: 7. CDR3 sequence reads: CASSDWNSGGTGELFF. The CDR3 DNA reads as TGCGCCAGCAGTGATTGGAACAGCGGGGGCACCGGGGAGCTGTTTTTT.

This clonotype was found many times. V usage is TRBV11-3 and J usage is TRBJ2-5; 8 nucleotides line up with TRBD2. Germline CDR1 reads SGHNT; CDR2 reads YENEEA. This CDR3 region has 16 residues. V gave up 1 base and J gave up 2 bases; unmatched junction bases: 6. Here the CDR3 reads CASSLGAGASQETQYF. CDR3 in DNA: TGTGCCAGCAGCTTAGGAGCGGGGGCGTCTCAAGAGACCCAGTACTTC.

This clonotype was seen ten or more times. V and J are TRBV24-1 and TRBJ2-7; the D gene is possibly TRBD2 (6 bases). Trimming shortened V by 4 bases and J by 0 bases, and 15 bases separated the two germline ends. The CDR3 covers 16 residues. The V gene's germline CDR1 is KGHDR and CDR2 SFDVKD. The CDR3 bases are TGTGCCACCAGTGACGCCGGGACTTTTAGCTCCTACGAGCAGTACTTC. Its translation: CATSDAGTFSSYEQYF.

The chain carries TRBV7-3 and TRBJ2-5, with 10 bases lining up with TRBD2. Germline V lookup: CDR1 SGHTA, CDR2 FQGTGA. The ends lost 5 bases at V and 5 bases at J; junction bases unmatched: 5. This CDR3 is built from 14 residues. CDR3 nucleotide sequence: TGTGCCAGCAGCCAGAGCGGGGGGGCCGAGACCCAGTACTTC. It codes for CASSQSGGAETQYF.

A word on this clonotype: A single base separates this from a much larger clone, so it may be a read error. The rearrangement uses TRBV20-1 and TRBJ2-7; D remains ambiguous. CDR3 length: 12 amino acids. Germline V lookup: CDR1 DFQATT, CDR2 SNEGSKA (reference sequence). The CDR3 region has the DNA TGCAGTTCTAGAGATGCCCCCTACGAGCAGTACTTC. It yields the protein CSSRDAPYEQYF.

J is TRBJ1-1 and V is TRBV2; 7 bases fit TRBD1. V gave up 6 bases and J gave up 3 bases; unmatched junction bases: 10. The CDR3 spans 15 residues. Germline lookup yields CDR1 SNHLY and CDR2 FYNNEI. The CDR3 coding sequence is TGTGCCAGCAGGAGGGGGCGTATCCGGGACACTGAAGCTTTCTTT. Amino acids: CASRRGRIRDTEAFF.

The rearrangement links TRBV6-1 to TRBJ2-5; 7 bases fit TRBD1. This CDR3 has 15 amino acids. The trim removed 5 bases at V and 5 bases at J, leaving 11 bases unmatched. CDR1 MNHNS and CDR2 SASEGT come from the germline V gene. The CDR3 reads CASSPQGVASETQYF. DNA of the CDR3: TGTGCCAGCAGTCCCCAGGGGGTCGCATCGGAGACCCAGTACTTC.

Ten or more counts support this clonotype. V and J are TRBV20-1 and TRBJ1-6; D remains ambiguous. The CDR3 contains 16 residues. Between the trimmed V and J ends, which lost 0 bases and 9 bases, there was a span of 18 bases. Germline V gene sequence: CDR1 DFQATT, CDR2 SNEGSKA (reference sequence). The CDR3: CSARDQGRSDASPLHF. The CDR3 DNA reads TGCAGTGCTAGAGATCAAGGGAGATCTGATGCTTCACCCCTCCACTTT.

This clonotype was counted many times. The rearrangement joins TRBV29-1 to TRBJ1-1; D is ambiguous. The germline CDR1 and CDR2 sequences are SQVTM and ANQGSEA. The CDR3 loop spans 10 amino acids. Trimming removed 6 bases from V and 5 bases from J, with 7 bases in between. The CDR3 is CSVPGTEAFF. CDR3 nucleotide sequence: TGCAGCGTCCCGGGAACTGAAGCTTTCTTT.

Many counts were recorded for this clonotype. The rearrangement joins TRBV12-3 or TRBV12-4 to TRBJ1-5, with D tentatively TRBD1 (5 bases). V was trimmed by 8 bases and J by 7 bases, leaving 12 bases between them. This CDR3 has 12 residues. The CDR3 DNA sequence: TGTGCCAGCGGGTGGGGCGCCCAGCCCCAGCATTTT. Translating it yields CASGWGAQPQHF.